This entry describes one TCR beta chain. The antigen remains unidentified. This specimen belongs to a study of PD-1 blockade in mismatch repair-deficient tumors. Findings and limits, study-wide: Tumor-resident clones, often undetectable pretreatment in blood, expanded then contracted after pembrolizumab.

CDR3 length: 15 amino acids. CDR1 and CDR2 from the germline V gene are SGHRS and YFSETQ. The V gene end was trimmed by 4 bases and the J gene end by 7 bases; junction bases not matched to a gene: 10. Mismatch repair deficiency was confirmed in all patients, by PCR or immunohistochemistry. TCR sequencing covered three patients who responded to pembrolizumab. Generated by immunoSEQ multiplex PCR, the TCRdb table keeps only in-frame clones and is missing some. This table has some 19,000 clones, over 75% appearing once. This receptor was identified in an adult with mismatch repair-deficient cancer. The sequencing used PBMCs, collected 52 weeks after starting pembrolizumab. This rearrangement joins TRBV5-1 to TRBJ1-2; 10 nucleotides agree with TRBD1. The CDR3 is CASSLWTGGASGYTF. CDR3 coding DNA: TGCGCCAGCAGCCTGTGGACAGGGGGTGCCTCTGGCTACACCTTC.